This TCR beta chain appears in the sequencing data of a study of shared clonotypes between healthy human individuals. The CDR3 has 16 amino acids. V shed 4 bases, J shed 3 bases, and the junction held 3 bases outside the gene matches. CDR1 is SGHTS and CDR2 is YDEGEE in the germline V gene. Sequencing was performed with immunoSEQ multiplex PCR; in TCRdb, only in-frame clones are kept and a portion is missing. This table holds about 2.4 million clones, over 85% found once. This chain uses TRBV5-8 with TRBJ2-6; 11 bases are shared with TRBD1. The clonotype was recovered from a man younger than 30 in good health. Some clones in this sample may be carry-over from other donors' samples. The specimen sequenced was naive CD4+ T cells from PBMCs. Indicated subset: CD45RA+ positively selected. The CDR3 bases are TGTGCCAGCAGCCGAGGGACAGGGGGTGGGGCCAACGTCCTGACTTTC. It encodes CASSRGTGGGANVLTF.